Below, 19 T cell receptor beta chains from the same sample are listed, as sequenced in a study of beta chain features in type 1 diabetes. The sequenced template was cDNA made from the entire isolated RNA. The table came from immunoSEQ multiplex PCR; TCRdb's copy has only in-frame clones and leaves some out. The sample lists under 300,000 clones; less than 35% were seen once. Sequencing was done on a sample of central memory CD4+ T cells from blood. The source is a man younger than 40 in good health.

This clone was detected only a few times. This sequence joins TRBV30 and TRBJ1-4; 11 bases fit TRBD1. The CDR3 has 18 residues. The germline V gene has CDR1 GTSNPN and CDR2 SVGIG (reference sequence). The trim removed 8 bases at V and 5 bases at J, leaving 19 bases unmatched. The CDR3 DNA sequence: TGTGCCCTCCACTCTTGGGGGACAGGGGGAATTCGGAATGAAAAACTGTTTTTT. Its protein product is CALHSWGTGGIRNEKLFF. Supplemented by reference TRBV30 and TRBJ1-4, the full variable domain reads SQTIHQWPATLVQPVGSPLSLECTVEGTSNPNLYWYRQAAGRGLQLLFYSVGIGQISSEVPQNLSASRPQDRQFILSSKKLLLSDSGFYLCALHSWGTGGIRNEKLFFGSGTQLSVL.

This clone was detected a few times. This chain connects TRBV2 to TRBJ2-5; 8 nucleotides match TRBD1. J was trimmed by 5 bases and V by 4 bases; bases with no gene match: 12. The CDR3 is made up of 16 amino acids. Germline V gives CDR1 SNHLY, CDR2 FYNNEI. The CDR3 loop reads CASSAGTGKFVETQYF. CDR3 DNA sequence: TGTGCCAGCAGTGCGGGGACAGGCAAATTTGTTGAGACCCAGTACTTC.

In this sample, this clone turned up a few times. V gene TRBV7-9 combines with J gene TRBJ2-5; a weak D match, TRBD2 (5 bases). CDR3 length equals 12 residues. V was pared by 5 bases and J by 4 bases, with 8 bases between. CDR1 is SEHNR, CDR2 FQNEAQ, per germline (reference sequence). CDR3 nucleotides: TGTGCCAGCAGCCCGAGCGGAGAGACCCAGTACTTC. Amino acid sequence: CASSPSGETQYF.

This clone has just one count. The V gene is TRBV18, the J gene TRBJ2-7; D unclear. The V gene's germline CDR1 is KGHSH and CDR2 LQKENI. The CDR3 sequence is 11 residues long. V lost 5 bases, J lost 3 bases, and 5 bases lay in between. CDR3 loop: CASSGSYEQYF. DNA for the CDR3: TGTGCCAGCTCAGGTAGCTACGAGCAGTACTTC.

This chain joins TRBV25-1 and TRBJ2-1, with TRBD2 matching 10 bases. Germline loops: CDR1 MGHDK, CDR2 SYGVNS. The trim removed 0 bases at V and 6 bases at J, leaving 8 bases unmatched. The CDR3 runs 17 residues. The CDR3 sequence: CASSEYQAGGPGNEQFF. The CDR3 DNA is TGTGCCAGCAGTGAATATCAAGCGGGGGGGCCGGGCAATGAGCAGTTCTTC. Based on the CDR3 plus reference TRBV25-1 and TRBJ2-1, the full variable domain is EADIYQTPRYLVIGTGKKITLECSQTMGHDKMYWYQQDPGMELHLIHYSYGVNSTEKGDLSSESTVSRIRTEHFPLTLESARPSHTSQYLCASSEYQAGGPGNEQFFGPGTRLTVL.

This sequence joins TRBV29-1 and TRBJ2-2; D uncertain. Trimming pared 7 bases from V and 6 bases from J, leaving 9 bases between. The germline gives CDR1 SQVTM, CDR2 ANQGSEA. The CDR3 extends over 11 amino acids. DNA for the CDR3: TGCAGCGCCGGGTGGGCCGGGGAGCTGTTTTTT. It specifies CSAGWAGELFF.

On this clone itself: The junction departs from germline at one end; a sequencing error may be responsible. The V gene is TRBV29-1, the J gene TRBJ1-2; maybe TRBD1 (5 bases). The CDR3 is made up of 14 amino acids. Germline V CDR1 and CDR2: SQVTM, ANQGSEA. The CDR3 coding sequence is TGCAGCGCTGAAGGTCGGGGGATGGACTATGGCTACACCTTC. Amino acids: CSAEGRGMDYGYTF.

This clone has only a few counts. The rearrangement links TRBV7-2 to TRBJ1-6, with D possibly matching TRBD1 (6 bases). The CDR3 contains 16 residues. Trimming shortened V by 1 base and J by 7 bases, and 14 bases separated the two germline ends. The germline CDR1 and CDR2 sequences are SGHTA and FQGNSA. The DNA for the CDR3 is TGTGCCAGCAGCTTAGTTGGGGGGCAAGGGAATTCACCCCTCCACTTT. It encodes CASSLVGGQGNSPLHF.

CDR3 coding DNA: TGTGCCAGCAGCTTGGCGACAGATACGCAGTATTTT. Amino acids: CASSLATDTQYF. The genes are TRBV5-6 and TRBJ2-3; D is unresolved. V lost 0 bases and J lost 3, with 2 bases in between. In germline, CDR1 is SGHDT, CDR2 YYEEEE. This CDR3 comprises 12 residues.

This chain links TRBV10-3 with TRBJ2-1; D might be TRBD2 (5 bases). The V gene lost 5 bases and the J gene lost 6 bases, with 5 bases spanning the gap. CDR3 length: 11 residues. Per germline, CDR1 ENHRY and CDR2 SYGVKD. CDR3: CAISTSNEQFF. The CDR3 region has the DNA TGTGCCATCAGTACTAGCAATGAGCAGTTCTTC.

CDR3 residues: CASQGGYGYTF. The CDR3 nucleotides are TGTGCCAGCCAAGGCGGCTATGGCTACACCTTC. This chain links TRBV28 with TRBJ1-2; D gene unclear. Germline V lookup: CDR1 MDHEN, CDR2 SYDVKM. The length of the CDR3 is 11 residues. Between the trimmed V and J ends, which lost 8 bases and 4 bases, there was a span of 8 bases.

V and J are TRBV27 and TRBJ2-1, with D possibly TRBD1 on 5 matching bases. Between the trimmed V and J ends, which lost 3 bases and 4 bases, there was a span of 13 bases. Germline-derived CDR1 and CDR2 are MNHEY and SMNVEV (reference sequence). CDR3 length: 15 residues. The CDR3 DNA is TGTGCCAGCAGTTTTTCAGGGTACCCATACAATGAGCAGTTCTTC. Translating gives CASSFSGYPYNEQFF.

The gene calls are TRBV27 and TRBJ2-7; a possible D gene is TRBD2 (5 bases). The CDR3 is 14 residues long. With 5 bases removed from V and 0 bases from J, the gap between germline ends came to 11 bases. The germline CDR1 and CDR2 sequences are MNHEY and SMNVEV (reference sequence). The CDR3 loop is CASSPRTASYEQYF. The CDR3 bases are TGTGCCAGCAGTCCTCGGACTGCCTCCTACGAGCAGTACTTC.

This clone was seen a handful of times. The rearrangement uses TRBV29-1 and TRBJ2-1, with unresolved D. V lost 3 bases and J 2 bases, leaving 2 bases between the germline ends. The germline V gene has CDR1 SQVTM and CDR2 ANQGSEA. This CDR3 has 11 residues. The CDR3 spells CSVDPYNEQFF. CDR3 coding DNA: TGCAGCGTTGATCCCTACAATGAGCAGTTCTTC.

V gene TRBV5-6 combines with J gene TRBJ2-1, with unresolved D. The CDR3 runs to 13 residues. Trimming removed 0 bases from V and 7 bases from J, with 8 bases in between. CDR1 is SGHDT and CDR2 is YYEEEE in the germline V gene. CDR3 protein: CASSLAGPNEQFF. The CDR3 DNA sequence: TGTGCCAGCAGCTTGGCCGGGCCTAATGAGCAGTTCTTC.

Details on this clone: The sample has other DNA sequences that encode this CDR3 too. The chain carries TRBV18 and TRBJ2-3; no reliable D call. Trimming removed 9 bases from V and 0 bases from J, with 10 bases in between. The CDR3 is 13 amino acids. CDR1 is KGHSH, CDR2 LQKENI, per germline. In DNA, the CDR3 is TGTGCCAGTTCTCCCCCTAGCACAGATACGCAGTATTTT. Amino acids: CASSPPSTDTQYF.

This clone showed up just a few times. The chain uses TRBV7-9 and TRBJ2-7; 8 bases align to TRBD1. The CDR3 has 13 amino acids. Germline V lookup: CDR1 SEHNR, CDR2 FQNEAQ (reference sequence). V lost 6 bases, J lost 5 bases, and 6 bases stayed unmatched. The CDR3 sequence: CASRRQGSNEQYF. Here the CDR3 DNA reads TGTGCCAGCAGAAGACAGGGGAGTAACGAGCAGTACTTC.

V usage is TRBV5-1 and J usage is TRBJ2-1; D is tentatively TRBD1 or TRBD2 (6 bases each). The germline V and J ends were trimmed by 4 bases and 3 bases, with 14 bases remaining between them. CDR3 size: 15 residues. The germline CDR1 and CDR2 sequences are SGHRS and YFSETQ. In nucleotides, the CDR3 is TGCGCCAGCAGCCGAGGGGGGCAGATCTACAATGAGCAGTTCTTC. Protein product: CASSRGGQIYNEQFF.

This clone was counted between two and nine times. The chain carries TRBV11-2 and TRBJ2-7; 8 bases are a match to TRBD2. The germline gives CDR1 SGHAT, CDR2 FQNNGV. This CDR3 is built from 14 residues. The V segment lost 1 base and the J segment 2 bases; nucleotides outside the gene matches: 1. For the CDR3, the DNA is TGTGCCAGCAGCTTAGCGGGAGGGACCTACGAGCAGTACTTC. It yields the protein CASSLAGGTYEQYF.